Below are 3 T cell receptor beta chains sequenced from a single sample in a study of T cells after yellow fever vaccination. TCRdb re-analysed the 5' RACE reads in MiXCR, keeping a single row per CDR3 protein. The sample consists of roughly 500,000 distinct CDR3 sequences, about 19% of them appearing once. The sequenced sample was PBMCs, obtained 15 days after the yellow fever booster vaccination. The receptors originated from a man aged 25 to 40 who received the YFV17D yellow fever vaccine.

This clonotype came up a few times. This chain links TRBV5-1 with TRBJ2-5; possibly TRBD2 for D (5 bases). The CDR3 length is 13 residues. V was trimmed by 4 bases and J by 5 bases, leaving 12 bases between them. The germline V gene encodes CDR1 SGHRS and CDR2 YFSETQ. The CDR3 spells CASSPGSGETQYF. DNA of the CDR3: TGCGCCAGCAGCCCGGGTTCGGGGGAGACCCAGTACTTC.

This clonotype has a handful of counts. The rearrangement links TRBV10-3 to TRBJ2-2; 7 bases match TRBD1. Losses at the gene ends were 10 bases for V and 0 bases for J; bases not matched to a gene: 5. The CDR3 runs 14 residues. Per the germline V gene, CDR1 is ENHRY and CDR2 is SYGVKD. The CDR3 DNA follows: TGTGCCACTCGACAGGGACCGAACACCGGGGAGCTGTTTTTT. It specifies CATRQGPNTGELFF.

The chain uses TRBV5-1 and TRBJ1-1, with D tentatively TRBD1 (5 bases). CDR1 is SGHRS and CDR2 is YFSETQ in the germline V gene. The CDR3 is 14 residues long. V lost 7 bases and J 3 bases, leaving 16 bases between the germline ends. CDR3 protein: CASPWGREDTEAFF. The CDR3 DNA follows: TGCGCCAGCCCCTGGGGCAGGGAGGACACTGAAGCTTTCTTT.